Below, 8 T cell receptor beta chains from the same sample are listed, as sequenced in a study of shared clonotypes between healthy human individuals. TCRdb's copy holds only in-frame clones and misses some; the assay was immunoSEQ multiplex PCR. This sample has about a million clones, with about 76% found just once. The specimen was memory CD4+ T cells sorted from blood. The subset: CD45RA-negative fraction. Receptors originate from a young man in good health.

The chain recombines TRBV28 with TRBJ2-3, with 7 bases matching TRBD2. This CDR3 spans 15 amino acids. V trimming: 8 bases; J trimming: 2 bases; junction bases outside the gene matches: 10. Germline V CDR1 and CDR2: MDHEN, SYDVKM. The CDR3 region has the DNA TGTGCCAGCCGCGCCAGCGGGGCGTTCACAGATACGCAGTATTTT. This codes for CASRASGAFTDTQYF.

The chain uses TRBV10-3 and TRBJ1-6, with D possibly matching TRBD1 (5 bases). V was shortened by 10 bases and J by 5 bases, with 12 bases between the two germline ends. In germline, CDR1 is ENHRY, CDR2 SYGVKD. The length of the CDR3 is 13 residues. The CDR3 coding sequence is TGTGCCAGTGGGGCCGGGAATAATTCACCCCTCCACTTT. This sequence encodes CASGAGNNSPLHF.

The table lists this clone with a few counts. V usage is TRBV10-2 and J usage is TRBJ2-2; TRBD1 matches 8 bases. This CDR3 has 14 amino acids. CDR1 is WSHSY and CDR2 is SAAADI in the germline V gene. Trimming cost V 6 bases and J 3 bases; bases outside gene matches: 3. In DNA form, the CDR3 reads TGCGCCAGCAGAAAGGGACAGGACACCGGGGAGCTGTTTTTT. Translation gives CASRKGQDTGELFF.

The CDR3 sequence: CASSPDRVATNEKLFF. The CDR3, as DNA: TGTGCCAGCTCACCGGACCGGGTTGCAACTAATGAAAAACTGTTTTTT. The rearrangement joins TRBV18 to TRBJ1-4; D gene ambiguous. The CDR3 has 16 amino acids. V gave up 3 bases and J gave up 0 bases, with 11 bases separating them. Germline assignment: CDR1 KGHSH and CDR2 LQKENI. The variable domain in full, completed from reference TRBV18 and TRBJ1-4, reads NAGVMQNPRHLVRRRGQEARLRCSPMKGHSHVYWYRQLPEEGLKFMVYLQKENIIDESGMPKERFSAEFPKEGPSILRIQQVVRGDSAAYFCASSPDRVATNEKLFFGSGTQLSVL.

The V and J genes are TRBV6-5 and TRBJ1-4, with unresolved D. This CDR3 spans 15 amino acids. Trimming cost V 7 bases and J 0 bases, with 12 bases left between them. Germline V CDR1 and CDR2: MNHEY, SVGAGI. The chain's CDR3 is CASKGRPATNEKLFF. The DNA of the CDR3 is TGTGCCAGCAAGGGCAGGCCAGCAACTAATGAAAAACTGTTTTTT.

The chain joins TRBV14 to TRBJ2-5; D may be TRBD1 or TRBD2 (6 bases each). There are 18 residues in the CDR3. Germline lookup yields CDR1 SGHDN and CDR2 FVKESK. Trimming took 0 bases from V and 4 from J, leaving 21 bases between them. The CDR3 loop reads CASSQDRGLTGMGETQYF. In nucleotides, the CDR3 is TGTGCCAGCAGCCAAGATCGGGGACTTACAGGGATGGGAGAGACCCAGTACTTC. Variable domain in full (rest from reference TRBV14 and TRBJ2-5): EAGVTQFPSHSVIEKGQTVTLRCDPISGHDNLYWYRRVMGKEIKFLLHFVKESKQDESGMPNNRFLAERTGGTYSTLKVQPAELEDSGVYFCASSQDRGLTGMGETQYFGPGTRLLVL.

This clone was detected once. The chain links TRBV11-3 to TRBJ2-1; 10 bases match TRBD2. The CDR3 contains 17 residues. After removal of 1 base from V and 5 bases from J, the junction contained 8 bases not matched to a gene. Germline CDR1 reads SGHNT; CDR2 reads YENEEA. The CDR3 loop reads CASSLGVNSGGNNEQFF. The CDR3 nucleotides are TGTGCCAGCAGCTTAGGAGTTAATAGCGGGGGGAACAATGAGCAGTTCTTC.

The genes are TRBV6-1 and TRBJ1-1; tentatively, D is TRBD1 (6 bases). The CDR3 totals 11 residues. The germline V gene has CDR1 MNHNS and CDR2 SASEGT. V lost 6 bases and J lost 11, with 13 bases in between. The DNA for the CDR3 is TGTGCCAGCAGCTACGAACAGGGCGCTTTCTTT. Translation: CASSYEQGAFF.